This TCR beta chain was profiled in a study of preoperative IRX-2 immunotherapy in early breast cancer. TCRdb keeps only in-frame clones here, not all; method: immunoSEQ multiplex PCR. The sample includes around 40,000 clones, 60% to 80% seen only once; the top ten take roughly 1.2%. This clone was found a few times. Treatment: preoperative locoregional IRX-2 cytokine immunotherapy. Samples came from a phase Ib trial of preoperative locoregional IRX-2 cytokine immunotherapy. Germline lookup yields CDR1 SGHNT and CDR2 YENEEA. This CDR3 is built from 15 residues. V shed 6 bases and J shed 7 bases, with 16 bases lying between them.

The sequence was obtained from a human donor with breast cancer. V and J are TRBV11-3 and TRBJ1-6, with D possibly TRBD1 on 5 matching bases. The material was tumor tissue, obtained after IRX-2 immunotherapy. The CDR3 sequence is CASRVKGLKNSPLHF. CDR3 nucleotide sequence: TGTGCCAGCAGAGTTAAGGGACTGAAGAATTCACCCCTCCACTTT.